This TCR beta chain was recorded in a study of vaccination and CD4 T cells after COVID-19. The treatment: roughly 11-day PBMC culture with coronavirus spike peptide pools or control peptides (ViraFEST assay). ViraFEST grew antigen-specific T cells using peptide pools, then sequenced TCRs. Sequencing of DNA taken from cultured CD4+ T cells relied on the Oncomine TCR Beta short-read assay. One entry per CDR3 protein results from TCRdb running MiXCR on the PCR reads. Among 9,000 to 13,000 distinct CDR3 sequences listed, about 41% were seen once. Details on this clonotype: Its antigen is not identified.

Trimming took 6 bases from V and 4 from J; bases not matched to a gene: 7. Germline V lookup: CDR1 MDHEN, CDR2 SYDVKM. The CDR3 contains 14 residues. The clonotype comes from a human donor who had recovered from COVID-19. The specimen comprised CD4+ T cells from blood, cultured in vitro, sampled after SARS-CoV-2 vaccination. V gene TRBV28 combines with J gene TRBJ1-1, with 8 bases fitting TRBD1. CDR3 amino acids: CASREQGGGTEAFF. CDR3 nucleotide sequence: TGTGCCAGCAGGGAACAGGGGGGCGGCACTGAAGCTTTCTTT.